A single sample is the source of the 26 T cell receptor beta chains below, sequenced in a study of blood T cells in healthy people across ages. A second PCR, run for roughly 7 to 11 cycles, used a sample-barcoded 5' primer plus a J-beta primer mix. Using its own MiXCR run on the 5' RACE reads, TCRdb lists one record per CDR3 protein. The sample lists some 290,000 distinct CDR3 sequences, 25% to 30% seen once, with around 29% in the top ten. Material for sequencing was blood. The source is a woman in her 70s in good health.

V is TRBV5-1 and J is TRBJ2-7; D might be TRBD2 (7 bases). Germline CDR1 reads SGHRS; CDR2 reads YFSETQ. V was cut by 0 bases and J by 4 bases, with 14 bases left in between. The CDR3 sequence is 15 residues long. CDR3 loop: CASSLEGGTTYEQYF. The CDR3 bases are TGCGCCAGCAGCTTGGAGGGAGGGACAACGTACGAGCAGTACTTC.

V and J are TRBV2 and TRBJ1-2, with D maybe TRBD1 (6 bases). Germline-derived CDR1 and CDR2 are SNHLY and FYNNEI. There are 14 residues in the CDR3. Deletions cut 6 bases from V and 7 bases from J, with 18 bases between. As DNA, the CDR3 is TGTGCCAGCAGCGGTGGACAGCGTACCTTTGGCTACACCTTC. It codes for CASSGGQRTFGYTF.

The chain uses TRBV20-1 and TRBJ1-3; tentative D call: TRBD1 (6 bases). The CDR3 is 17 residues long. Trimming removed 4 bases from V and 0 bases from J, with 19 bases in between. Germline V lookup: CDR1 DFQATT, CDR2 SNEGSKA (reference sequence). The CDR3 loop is CSATRSDRINSGNTIYF. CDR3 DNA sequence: TGCAGTGCTACCCGGTCGGACAGAATTAACTCTGGAAACACCATATATTTT.

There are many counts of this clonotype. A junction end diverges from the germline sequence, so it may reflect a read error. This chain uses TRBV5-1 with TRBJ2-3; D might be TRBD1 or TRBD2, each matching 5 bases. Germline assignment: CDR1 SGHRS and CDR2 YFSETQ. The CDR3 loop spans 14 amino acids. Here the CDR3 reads CASSLGTSTDTQYF. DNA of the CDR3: TGTGCCAGCAGCCTAGGGACCTCCACAGATACGCAGTATTTT. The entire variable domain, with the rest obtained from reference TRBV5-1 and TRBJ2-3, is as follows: KAGVTQTPRYLIKTRGQQVTLSCSPISGHRSVSWYQQTPGQGLQFLFEYFSETQRNKGNFPGRFSGRQFSNSRSEMNVSTLELGDSALYLCASSLGTSTDTQYFGPGTRLTVL.

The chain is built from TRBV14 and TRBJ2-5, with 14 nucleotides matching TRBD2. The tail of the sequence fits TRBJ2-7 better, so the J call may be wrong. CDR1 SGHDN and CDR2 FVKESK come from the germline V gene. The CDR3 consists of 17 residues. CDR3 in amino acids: CASSLGTSGSGRYEQYF. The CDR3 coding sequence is TGTGCCAGCAGCCTAGGGACTAGCGGGAGCGGTCGGTACGAGCAGTACTTC.

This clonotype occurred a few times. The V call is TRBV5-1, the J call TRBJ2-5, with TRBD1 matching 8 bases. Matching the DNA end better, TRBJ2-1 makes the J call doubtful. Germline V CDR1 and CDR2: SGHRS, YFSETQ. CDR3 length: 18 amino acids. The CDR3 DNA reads TGCGCCAGCAGCTTGGCCGCCGGGACAGGAAGCCCTCACAATGAGCAGTTCTTC. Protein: CASSLAAGTGSPHNEQFF.

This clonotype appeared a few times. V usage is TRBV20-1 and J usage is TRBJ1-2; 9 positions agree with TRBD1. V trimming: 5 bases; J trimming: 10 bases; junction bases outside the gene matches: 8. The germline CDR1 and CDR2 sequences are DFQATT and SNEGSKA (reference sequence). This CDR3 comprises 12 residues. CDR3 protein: CSAPGTGSPYTF. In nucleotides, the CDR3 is TGCAGTGCTCCCGGGACAGGGTCCCCCTACACCTTC.

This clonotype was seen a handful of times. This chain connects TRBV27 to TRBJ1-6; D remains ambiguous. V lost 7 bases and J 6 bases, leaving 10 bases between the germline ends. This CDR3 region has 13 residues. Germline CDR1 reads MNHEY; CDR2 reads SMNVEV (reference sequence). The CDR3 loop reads CASTVRTNSPLHF. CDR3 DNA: TGTGCCAGCACCGTCAGGACTAATTCACCCCTCCACTTT.

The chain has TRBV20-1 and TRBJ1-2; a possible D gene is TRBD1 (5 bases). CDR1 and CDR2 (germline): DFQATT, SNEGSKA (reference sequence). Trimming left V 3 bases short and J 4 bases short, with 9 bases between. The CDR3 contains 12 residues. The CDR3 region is CSARGDFYGYTF. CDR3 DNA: TGCAGTGCTAGGGGGGATTTCTATGGCTACACCTTC.

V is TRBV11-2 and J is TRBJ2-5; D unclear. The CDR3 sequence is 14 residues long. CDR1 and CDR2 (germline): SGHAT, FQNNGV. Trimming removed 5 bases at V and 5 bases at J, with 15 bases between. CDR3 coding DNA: TGTGCCAGCAGCCTTCGTCCATTCTCCGAGACCCAGTACTTC. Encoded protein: CASSLRPFSETQYF. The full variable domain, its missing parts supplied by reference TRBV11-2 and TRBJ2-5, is EAGVAQSPRYKIIEKRQSVAFWCNPISGHATLYWYQQILGQGPKLLIQFQNNGVVDDSQLPKDRFSAERLKGVDSTLKIQPAKLEDSAVYLCASSLRPFSETQYFGPGTRLLVL.

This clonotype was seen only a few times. The CDR3 is CASTLRTSGSIGEQFF. In DNA, the CDR3 is TGTGCCAGCACCCTCAGGACTAGCGGGAGTATCGGTGAGCAGTTCTTC. This chain links TRBV6-2 or TRBV6-3 with TRBJ2-1; 13 bases align to TRBD2. The CDR3 is 16 residues long. From germline, CDR1 is MNHEY and CDR2 SVGEGT. The trim removed 7 bases at V and 9 bases at J, leaving 12 bases unmatched.

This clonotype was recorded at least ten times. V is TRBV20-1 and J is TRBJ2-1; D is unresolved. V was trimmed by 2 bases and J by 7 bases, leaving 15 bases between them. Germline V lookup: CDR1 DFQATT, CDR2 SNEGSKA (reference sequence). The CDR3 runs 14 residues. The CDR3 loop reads CSARTLTLGNEQFF. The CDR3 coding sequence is TGCAGTGCTAGAACTCTAACCCTCGGGAATGAGCAGTTCTTC.

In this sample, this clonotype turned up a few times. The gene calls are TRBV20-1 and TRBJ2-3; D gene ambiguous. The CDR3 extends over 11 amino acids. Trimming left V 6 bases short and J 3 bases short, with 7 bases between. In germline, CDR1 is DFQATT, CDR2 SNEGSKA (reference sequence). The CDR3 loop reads CSAKKTDTQYF. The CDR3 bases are TGCAGTGCGAAAAAAACAGATACGCAGTATTTT.

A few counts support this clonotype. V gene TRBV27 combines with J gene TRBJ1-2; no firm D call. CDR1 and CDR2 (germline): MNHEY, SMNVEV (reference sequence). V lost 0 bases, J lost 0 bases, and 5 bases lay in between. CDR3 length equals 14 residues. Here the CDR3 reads CASSLSRPNYGYTF. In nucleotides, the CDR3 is TGTGCCAGCAGTTTATCCCGGCCTAACTATGGCTACACCTTC.

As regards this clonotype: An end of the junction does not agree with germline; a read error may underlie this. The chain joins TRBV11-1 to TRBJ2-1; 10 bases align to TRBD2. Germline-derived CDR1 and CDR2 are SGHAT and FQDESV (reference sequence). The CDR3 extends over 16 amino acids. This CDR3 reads CVSSFSGTSEYNEQFF. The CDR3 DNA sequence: TGTGTCAGCAGCTTCTCCGGGACTAGCGAGTACAATGAGCAGTTCTTC.

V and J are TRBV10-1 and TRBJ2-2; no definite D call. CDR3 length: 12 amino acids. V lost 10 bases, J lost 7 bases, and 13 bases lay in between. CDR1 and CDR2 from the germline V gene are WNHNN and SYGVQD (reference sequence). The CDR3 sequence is CATSDPIGELFF. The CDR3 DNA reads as TGCGCCACCTCGGACCCAATCGGGGAGCTGTTTTTT.

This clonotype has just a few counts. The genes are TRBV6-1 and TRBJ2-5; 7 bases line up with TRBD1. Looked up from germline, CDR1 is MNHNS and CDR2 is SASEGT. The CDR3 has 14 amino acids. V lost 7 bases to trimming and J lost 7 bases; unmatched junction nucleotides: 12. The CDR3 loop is CASKTGWDTLTQYF. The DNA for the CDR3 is TGTGCCAGCAAGACAGGGTGGGATACCCTGACCCAGTACTTC.

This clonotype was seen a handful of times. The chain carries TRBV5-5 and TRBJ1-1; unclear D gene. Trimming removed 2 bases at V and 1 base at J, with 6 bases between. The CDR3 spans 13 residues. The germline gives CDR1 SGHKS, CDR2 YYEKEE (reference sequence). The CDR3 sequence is CASSLQTNTEAFF. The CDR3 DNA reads TGTGCCAGCAGCTTACAGACGAACACTGAAGCTTTCTTT.

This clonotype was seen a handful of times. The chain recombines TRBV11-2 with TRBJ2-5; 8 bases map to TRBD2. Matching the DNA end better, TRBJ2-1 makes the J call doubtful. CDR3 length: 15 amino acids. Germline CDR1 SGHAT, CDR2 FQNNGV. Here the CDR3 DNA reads TGTGCCAGCAGCTTTATAGCGGGAAGCATCAATGAGCAGTTCTTC. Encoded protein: CASSFIAGSINEQFF.

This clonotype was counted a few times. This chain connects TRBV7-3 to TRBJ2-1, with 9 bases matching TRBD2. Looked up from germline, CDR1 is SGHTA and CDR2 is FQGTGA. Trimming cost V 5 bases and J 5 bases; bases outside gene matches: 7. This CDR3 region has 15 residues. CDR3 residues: CASSQTSGDHNEQFF. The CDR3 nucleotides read TGTGCCAGCAGCCAGACTAGCGGAGATCACAATGAGCAGTTCTTC.

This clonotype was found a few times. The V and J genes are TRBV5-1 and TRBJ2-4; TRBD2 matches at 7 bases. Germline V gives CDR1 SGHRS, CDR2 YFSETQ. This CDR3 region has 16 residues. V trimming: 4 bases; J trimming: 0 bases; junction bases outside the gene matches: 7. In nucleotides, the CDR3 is TGCGCCAGCAGCCCAGACAGCGGGAAAGCCAAAAACATTCAGTACTTC. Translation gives CASSPDSGKAKNIQYF.

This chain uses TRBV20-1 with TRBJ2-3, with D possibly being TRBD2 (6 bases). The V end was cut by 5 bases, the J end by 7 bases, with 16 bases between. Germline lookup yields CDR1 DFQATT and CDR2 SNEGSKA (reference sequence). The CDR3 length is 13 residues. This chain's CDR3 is CSAVENLANTQYF. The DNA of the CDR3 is TGCAGTGCTGTCGAAAATCTAGCGAATACGCAGTATTTT.

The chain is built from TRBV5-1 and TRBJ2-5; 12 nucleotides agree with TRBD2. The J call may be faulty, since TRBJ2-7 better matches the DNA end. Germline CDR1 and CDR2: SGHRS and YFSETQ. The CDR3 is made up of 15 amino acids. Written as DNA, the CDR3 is TGCGCCAGCAGCTTGGAGGCTAGCGGGAGGGTCGAGCAGTACTTC. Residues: CASSLEASGRVEQYF.

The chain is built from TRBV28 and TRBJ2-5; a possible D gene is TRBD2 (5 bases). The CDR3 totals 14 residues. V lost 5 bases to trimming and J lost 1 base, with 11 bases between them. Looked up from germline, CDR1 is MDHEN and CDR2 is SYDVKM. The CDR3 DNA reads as TGTGCCAGCAGTATATCGGGATTCCAAGAGACCCAGTACTTC. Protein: CASSISGFQETQYF. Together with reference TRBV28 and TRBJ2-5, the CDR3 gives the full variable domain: DVKVTQSSRYLVKRTGEKVFLECVQDMDHENMFWYRQDPGLGLRLIYFSYDVKMKEKGDIPEGYSVSREKKERFSLILESASTNQTSMYLCASSISGFQETQYFGPGTRLLVL.

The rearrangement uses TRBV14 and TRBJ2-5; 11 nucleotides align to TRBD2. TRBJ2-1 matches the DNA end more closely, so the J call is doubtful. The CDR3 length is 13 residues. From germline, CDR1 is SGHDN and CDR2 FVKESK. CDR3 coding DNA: TGTGCCAGCAGCCCGCGACTAGCGGGAAGGCAGTTCTTC. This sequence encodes CASSPRLAGRQFF.

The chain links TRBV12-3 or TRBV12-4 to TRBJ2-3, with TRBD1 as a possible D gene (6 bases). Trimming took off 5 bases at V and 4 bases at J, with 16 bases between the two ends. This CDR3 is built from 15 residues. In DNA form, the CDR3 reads TGTGCCAGCAGTCCTACAGGGATACGATCAGATACGCAGTATTTT. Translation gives CASSPTGIRSDTQYF.